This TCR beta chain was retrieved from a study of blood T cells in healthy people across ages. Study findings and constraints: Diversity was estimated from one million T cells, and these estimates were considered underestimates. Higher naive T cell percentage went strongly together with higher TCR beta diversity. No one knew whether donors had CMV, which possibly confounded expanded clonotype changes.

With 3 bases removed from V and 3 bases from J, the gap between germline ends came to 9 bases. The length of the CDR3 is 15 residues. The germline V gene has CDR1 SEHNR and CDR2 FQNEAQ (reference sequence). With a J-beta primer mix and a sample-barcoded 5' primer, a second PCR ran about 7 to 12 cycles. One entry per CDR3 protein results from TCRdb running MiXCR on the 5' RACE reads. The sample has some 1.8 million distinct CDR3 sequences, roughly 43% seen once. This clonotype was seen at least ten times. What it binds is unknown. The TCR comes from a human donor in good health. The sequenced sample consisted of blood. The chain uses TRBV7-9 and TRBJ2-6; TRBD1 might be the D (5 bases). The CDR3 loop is CASSFTGGGANVLTF. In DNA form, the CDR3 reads TGTGCCAGCAGCTTCACAGGTGGTGGGGCCAACGTCCTGACTTTC.